The 15 T cell receptor beta chains below all came from one sample that was sequenced in a study of T cells in women clearing cervical HPV infection. The method was immunoSEQ multiplex PCR; TCRdb's version includes in-frame clones alone and lacks a portion of them. Its clone listing holds 15,000 to 20,000 clones. Sequencing was performed on blood buffy coat. These receptors were collected from a woman between 18 and 69 years old with a cervical HPV16 infection that either progressed to CIN3+ or cleared (not recorded which).

CDR3 bases read: TGTGCCAGCAGCTTCGGGGGTAGCGAC. Protein product: CASSFGGSD. The whole CDR3 region reads CASSFGGSDYTF. This chain joins TRBV7-6 and TRBJ1-2, with D possibly matching TRBD1 (5 bases). The read ends 3 residues shy of where the CDR3 ends; the end is completed using the germline J gene. The germline CDR1 and CDR2 sequences are SGHVS and FNYEAQ. The CDR3 length is 12 residues.

The CDR3 protein is CSVARVREDEQFF. The CDR3 bases that were read are TGCAGCGTCGCAAGGGTACGTGAGGATGAG. The V call is TRBV29-1, the J call TRBJ2-1; D call uncertain. The read falls 3 residues short of the CDR3 end, and the missing part is taken from the germline J gene. Per germline, CDR1 SQVTM and CDR2 ANQGSEA. This CDR3 region has 13 residues. The ends were cut back, 6 bases at V and 8 bases at J, with 17 bases in the middle.

Notes on this clone: The read terminates 3 residues before the CDR3 end, so the remaining end is supplied by the germline J gene. V and J are TRBV7-6 and TRBJ2-7, with D possibly TRBD1 on 6 matching bases. This CDR3 contains 15 residues. The germline V and J ends were trimmed by 1 base and 0 bases, with 10 bases remaining between them. The germline V gene encodes CDR1 SGHVS and CDR2 FNYEAQ. The part of the CDR3 DNA that was read is TGTGCCAGCAGCTTAGGACAGGTGAGCTCCTACGAG. Protein sequence: CASSLGQVSSYE. The full CDR3 sequence reads CASSLGQVSSYEQYF. Full variable domain (remainder filled in from reference TRBV7-6 and TRBJ2-7): GAGVSQSPRYKVTKRGQDVALRCDPISGHVSLYWYRQALGQGPEFLTYFNYEAQQDKSGLPNDRFSAERPEGSISTLTIQRTEQRDSAMYRCASSLGQVSSYEQYFGPGTRLTVT.

For this clone: Coverage ceases 3 residues before the CDR3 finishes, and the germline J gene fills in the end. V is TRBV5-4 and J is TRBJ2-3; D is possibly TRBD1 (5 bases). From germline, CDR1 is SGHNT and CDR2 YYREEE (reference sequence). The CDR3 loop spans 12 amino acids. The sequenced part of the CDR3 DNA is TGTGCCAGCAGCCTGGACAATCAGGCG. Translated: CASSLDNQA. The whole CDR3 sequence is CASSLDNQAQYF. The variable domain in full, with the rest retrieved from reference TRBV5-4 and TRBJ2-3, is ETGVTQSPTHLIKTRGQQVTLRCSSQSGHNTVSWYQQALGQGPQFIFQYYREEENGRGNFPPRFSGLQFPNYSSELNVNALELDDSALYLCASSLDNQAQYFGPGTRLTVL.

With regard to this clone: The read stops 3 residues short of the end of the CDR3; the missing end is completed from the germline J gene. The chain has TRBV6-2 or TRBV6-3 and TRBJ1-1; D gene ambiguous. The CDR3 covers 16 residues. V lost 2 bases to trimming and J lost 1 base, with 14 bases between them. CDR1 is MNHEY, CDR2 SVGEGT, per germline. CDR3 residues: CASSYHTLTANTEAFF. Partial CDR3 DNA: TGTGCCAGCAGTTACCATACCCTTACAGCGAACACTGAA.

In regard to this clone: The CDR3 end is not reached by the read, which stops 3 residues before it; the germline J gene fills it in. The chain uses TRBV6-2 or TRBV6-3 and TRBJ2-1; 13 bases are shared with TRBD2. Unmatched junction bases numbered 9, after V lost 6 bases and J lost 7 bases. CDR1 MNHEY and CDR2 SVGEGT come from the germline V gene. The length of the CDR3 is 16 residues. CDR3 protein: CASRPQTSGRPNEQFF. The CDR3 bases that were read are TGTGCCAGCAGACCCCAGACTAGCGGGAGGCCGAATGAG.

Its frequency marks this clone as medium-sized. The read finishes 3 residues shy of the CDR3 end, and the germline J gene is used to complete it. The chain recombines TRBV7-2 with TRBJ2-1; D is uncertain. Trimming removed 2 bases from V and 3 bases from J, with 11 bases in between. This CDR3 has 15 amino acids. Germline V lookup: CDR1 SGHTA, CDR2 FQGNSA. The sequenced part of the CDR3 DNA is TGTGCCAGCAGCTTATCCGTCAGAAACTACAATGAG. This gives the protein CASSLSVRNYNE. The whole CDR3 region reads CASSLSVRNYNEQFF.

About this clone itself: The read terminates 3 residues ahead of where the CDR3 ends, so the germline J gene completes it. The rearrangement uses TRBV10-3 and TRBJ1-2; a weak D match, TRBD1 (6 bases). The CDR3 length is 11 residues. Per the germline V gene, CDR1 is ENHRY and CDR2 is SYGVKD. The CDR3 loop reads CAIGQQGDYTF. The covered CDR3 bases are TGTGCCATCGGCCAACAGGGTGAC.

Worth noting for this clone: With the read ending 3 residues before the CDR3 end, the germline J gene is used to fill in that end. The chain joins TRBV12-5 to TRBJ2-3, with TRBD2 matching 10 bases. Trimming at V came to 1 base and at J to 4 bases, leaving 2 bases not matched to a gene. This CDR3 region has 15 residues. Germline CDR1 reads LGHNT; CDR2 reads FRNRAP. The CDR3 loop is CASGLGTSGPDTQYF. The sequenced CDR3 bases are TGTGCTAGTGGTTTGGGGACTAGCGGCCCAGATACG.

Note on this clone: The CDR3 extends 3 residues past the end of the read, so its final part is completed from the germline J gene. The chain uses TRBV7-3 and TRBJ1-2, with D hard to call. There are 14 residues in the CDR3. The germline V gene encodes CDR1 SGHTA and CDR2 FQGTGA. Partial CDR3 DNA: TGTGCCAGCAGTCTAGCGGGAGCTATGAATGAC. Amino acid sequence: CASSLAGAMND. The whole CDR3 is CASSLAGAMNDYTF.

Worth noting for this clone: The CDR3 is cut off 3 residues early in the read; its end comes from the germline J gene. This chain links TRBV5-6 with TRBJ1-4; 8 bases align to TRBD1. Trimming at V came to 1 base and at J to 4 bases, leaving 3 bases not matched to a gene. Germline CDR1 and CDR2: SGHDT and YYEEEE. The CDR3 covers 15 residues. The part of the CDR3 DNA that was read is TGTGCCAGCAGCTTGTCTACAGGGGGTAATGAAAAA. Protein: CASSLSTGGNEK. In full, the CDR3 is CASSLSTGGNEKLFF.

As concerns this clone: The DNA ends 3 residues before the CDR3 does, and the rest of the CDR3 is filled in from the germline J gene. This chain links TRBV14 with TRBJ1-2; no clear D. The CDR3 spans 12 residues. Germline CDR1 SGHDN, CDR2 FVKESK. The sequenced CDR3 bases are TGTGCCAGCCGTCTAGCGGGAGAGACC. Translated, it gives CASRLAGET. The full CDR3 protein reads CASRLAGETYTF.

With regard to this clone: The read terminates 3 residues before the CDR3 end, so the remaining end is supplied by the germline J gene. This chain connects TRBV5-4 to TRBJ2-7, with D perhaps TRBD1 (5 bases). Trimming cost V 4 bases and J 6 bases, with 17 bases left between them. From germline, CDR1 is SGHNT and CDR2 YYREEE (reference sequence). This CDR3 has 14 amino acids. The CDR3 protein is CASSADSVRGEQYF. The sequenced CDR3 bases are TGTGCCAGCAGCGCTGACAGCGTAAGGGGCGAG.

Worth noting for this clone: The missing CDR3 end, 3 residues past where the read stops, is filled in from the germline J gene. The chain employs TRBV30 and TRBJ1-4; D gene uncertain. The CDR3 extends over 13 amino acids. Between the trimmed V and J ends, which lost 5 bases and 4 bases, there was a span of 11 bases. Germline CDR1 is GTSNPN and CDR2 is SVGIG (reference sequence). CDR3 protein: CAWGLRGNEKLFF. The sequenced CDR3 bases are TGTGCCTGGGGCCTTCGGGGTAATGAAAAA.

With regard to this clone: The read ends 3 residues before the CDR3 terminus; that terminus is restored from the germline J gene. This chain joins TRBV27 and TRBJ2-1; 10 bases match TRBD2. V was pared by 4 bases and J by 5 bases, with 8 bases of the junction left unmatched. The CDR3 contains 16 residues. Germline V CDR1 and CDR2: MNHEY, SMNVEV (reference sequence). The CDR3 loop is CASSSIALAGHNEQFF. Incomplete CDR3 DNA: TGTGCCAGCAGTTCAATAGCACTAGCGGGACACAATGAG.